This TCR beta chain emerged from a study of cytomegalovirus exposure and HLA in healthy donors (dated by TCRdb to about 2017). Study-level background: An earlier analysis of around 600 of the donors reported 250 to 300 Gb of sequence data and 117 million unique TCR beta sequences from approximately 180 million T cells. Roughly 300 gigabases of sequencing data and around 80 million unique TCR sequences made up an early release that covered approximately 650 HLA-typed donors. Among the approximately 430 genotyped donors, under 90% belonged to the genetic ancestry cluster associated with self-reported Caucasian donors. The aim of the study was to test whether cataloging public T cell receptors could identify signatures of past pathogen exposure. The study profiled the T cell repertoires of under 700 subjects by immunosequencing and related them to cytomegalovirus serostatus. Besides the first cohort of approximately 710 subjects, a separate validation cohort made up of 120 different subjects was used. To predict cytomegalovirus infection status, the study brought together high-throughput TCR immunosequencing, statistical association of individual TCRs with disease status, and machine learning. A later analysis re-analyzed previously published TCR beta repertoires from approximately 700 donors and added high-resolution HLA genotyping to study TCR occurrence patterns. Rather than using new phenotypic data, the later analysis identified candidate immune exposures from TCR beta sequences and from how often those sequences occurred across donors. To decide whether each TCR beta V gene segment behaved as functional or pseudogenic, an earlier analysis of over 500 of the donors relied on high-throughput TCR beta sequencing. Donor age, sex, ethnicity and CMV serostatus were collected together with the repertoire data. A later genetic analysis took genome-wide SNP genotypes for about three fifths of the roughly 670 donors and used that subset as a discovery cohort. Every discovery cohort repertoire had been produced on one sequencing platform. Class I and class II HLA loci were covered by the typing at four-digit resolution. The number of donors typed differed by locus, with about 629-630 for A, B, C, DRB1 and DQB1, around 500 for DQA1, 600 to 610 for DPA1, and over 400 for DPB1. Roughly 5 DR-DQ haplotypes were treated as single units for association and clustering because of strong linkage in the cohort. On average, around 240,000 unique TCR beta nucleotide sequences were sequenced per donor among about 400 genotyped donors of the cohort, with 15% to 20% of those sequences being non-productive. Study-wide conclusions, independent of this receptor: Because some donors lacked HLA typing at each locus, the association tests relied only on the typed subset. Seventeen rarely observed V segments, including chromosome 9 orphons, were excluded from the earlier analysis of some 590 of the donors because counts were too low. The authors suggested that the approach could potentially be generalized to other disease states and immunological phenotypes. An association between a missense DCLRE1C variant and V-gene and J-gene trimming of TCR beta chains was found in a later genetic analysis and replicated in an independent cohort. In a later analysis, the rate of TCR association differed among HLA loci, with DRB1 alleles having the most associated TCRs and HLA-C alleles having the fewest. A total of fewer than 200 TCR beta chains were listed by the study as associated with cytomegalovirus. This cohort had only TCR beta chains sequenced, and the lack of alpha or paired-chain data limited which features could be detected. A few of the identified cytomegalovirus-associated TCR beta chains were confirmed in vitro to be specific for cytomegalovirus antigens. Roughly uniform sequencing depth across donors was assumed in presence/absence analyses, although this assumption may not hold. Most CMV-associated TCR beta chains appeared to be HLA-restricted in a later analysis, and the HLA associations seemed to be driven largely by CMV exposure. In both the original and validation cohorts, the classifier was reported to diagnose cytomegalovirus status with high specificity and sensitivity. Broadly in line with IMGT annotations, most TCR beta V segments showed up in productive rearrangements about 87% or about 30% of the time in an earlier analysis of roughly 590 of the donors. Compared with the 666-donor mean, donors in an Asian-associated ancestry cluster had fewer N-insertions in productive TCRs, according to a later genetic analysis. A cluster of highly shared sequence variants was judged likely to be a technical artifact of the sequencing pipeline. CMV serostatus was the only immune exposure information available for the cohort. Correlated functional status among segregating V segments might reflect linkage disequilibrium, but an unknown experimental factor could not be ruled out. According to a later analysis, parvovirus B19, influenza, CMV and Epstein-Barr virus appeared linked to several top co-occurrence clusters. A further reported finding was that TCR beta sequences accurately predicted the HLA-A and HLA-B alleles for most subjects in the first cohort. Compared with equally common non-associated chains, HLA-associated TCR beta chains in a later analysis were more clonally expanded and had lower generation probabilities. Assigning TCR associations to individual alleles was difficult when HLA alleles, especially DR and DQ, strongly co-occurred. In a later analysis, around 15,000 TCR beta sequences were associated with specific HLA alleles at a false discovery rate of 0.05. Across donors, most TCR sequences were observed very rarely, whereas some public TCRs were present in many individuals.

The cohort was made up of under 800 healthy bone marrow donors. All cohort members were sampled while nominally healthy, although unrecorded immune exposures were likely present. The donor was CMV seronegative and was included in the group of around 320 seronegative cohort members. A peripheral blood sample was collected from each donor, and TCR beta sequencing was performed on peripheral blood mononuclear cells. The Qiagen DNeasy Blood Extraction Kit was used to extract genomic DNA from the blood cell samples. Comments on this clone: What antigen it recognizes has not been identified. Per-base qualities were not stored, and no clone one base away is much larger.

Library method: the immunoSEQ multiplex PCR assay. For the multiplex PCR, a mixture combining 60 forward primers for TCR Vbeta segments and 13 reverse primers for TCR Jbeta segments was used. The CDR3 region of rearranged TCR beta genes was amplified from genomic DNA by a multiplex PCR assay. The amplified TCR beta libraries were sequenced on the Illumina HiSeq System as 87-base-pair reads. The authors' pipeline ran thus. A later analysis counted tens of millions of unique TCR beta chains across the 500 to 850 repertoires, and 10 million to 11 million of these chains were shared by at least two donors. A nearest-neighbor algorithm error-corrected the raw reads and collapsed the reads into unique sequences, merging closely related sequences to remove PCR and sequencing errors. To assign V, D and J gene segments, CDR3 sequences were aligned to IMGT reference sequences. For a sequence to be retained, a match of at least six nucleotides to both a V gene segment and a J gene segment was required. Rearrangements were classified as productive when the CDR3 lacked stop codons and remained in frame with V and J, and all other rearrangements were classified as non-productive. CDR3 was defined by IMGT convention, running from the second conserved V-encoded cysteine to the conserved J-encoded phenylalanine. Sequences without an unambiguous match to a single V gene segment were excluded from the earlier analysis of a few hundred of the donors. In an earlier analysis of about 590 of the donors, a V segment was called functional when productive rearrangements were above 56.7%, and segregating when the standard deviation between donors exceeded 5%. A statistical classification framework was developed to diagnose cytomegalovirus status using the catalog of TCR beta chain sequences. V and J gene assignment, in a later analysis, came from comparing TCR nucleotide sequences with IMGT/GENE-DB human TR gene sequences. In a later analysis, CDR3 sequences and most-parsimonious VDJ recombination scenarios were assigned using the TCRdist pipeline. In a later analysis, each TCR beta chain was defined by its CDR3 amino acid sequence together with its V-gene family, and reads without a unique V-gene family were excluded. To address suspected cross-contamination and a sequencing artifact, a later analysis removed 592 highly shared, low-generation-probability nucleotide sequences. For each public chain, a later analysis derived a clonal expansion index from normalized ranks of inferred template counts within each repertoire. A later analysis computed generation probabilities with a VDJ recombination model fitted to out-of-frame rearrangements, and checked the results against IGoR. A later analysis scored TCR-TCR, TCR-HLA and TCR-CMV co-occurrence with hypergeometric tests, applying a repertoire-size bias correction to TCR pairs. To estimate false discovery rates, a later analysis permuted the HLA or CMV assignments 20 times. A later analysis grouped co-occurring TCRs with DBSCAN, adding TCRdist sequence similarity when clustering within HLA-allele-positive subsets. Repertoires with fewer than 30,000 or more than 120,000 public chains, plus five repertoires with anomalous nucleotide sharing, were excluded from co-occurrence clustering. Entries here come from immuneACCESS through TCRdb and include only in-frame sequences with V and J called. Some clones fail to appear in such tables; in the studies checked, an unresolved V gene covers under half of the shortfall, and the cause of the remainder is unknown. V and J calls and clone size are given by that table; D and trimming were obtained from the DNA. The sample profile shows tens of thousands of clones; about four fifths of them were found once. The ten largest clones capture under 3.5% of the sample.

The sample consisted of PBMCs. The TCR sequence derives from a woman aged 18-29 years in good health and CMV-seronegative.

The CDR3 region: CASSPSGQGAFGYGYTF. The bases read TGTGCCAGCAGTCCCTCGGGACAGGGGGCCTTTGGGTATGGCTACACCTTC. The rearranged segments are TRBV28 and TRBJ1-2; 12 central nucleotides agree with TRBD1. At the junction V is shortened by 5 bases and J by 5 bases; bases outside the gene matches: 12. Its CDR3 holds 17 amino acids, cysteine through phenylalanine. Only the CDR3 DNA stays, 51 bases, in frame from base 1. For CDR1 and CDR2, the germline V gene lists MDHEN and SYDVKM.